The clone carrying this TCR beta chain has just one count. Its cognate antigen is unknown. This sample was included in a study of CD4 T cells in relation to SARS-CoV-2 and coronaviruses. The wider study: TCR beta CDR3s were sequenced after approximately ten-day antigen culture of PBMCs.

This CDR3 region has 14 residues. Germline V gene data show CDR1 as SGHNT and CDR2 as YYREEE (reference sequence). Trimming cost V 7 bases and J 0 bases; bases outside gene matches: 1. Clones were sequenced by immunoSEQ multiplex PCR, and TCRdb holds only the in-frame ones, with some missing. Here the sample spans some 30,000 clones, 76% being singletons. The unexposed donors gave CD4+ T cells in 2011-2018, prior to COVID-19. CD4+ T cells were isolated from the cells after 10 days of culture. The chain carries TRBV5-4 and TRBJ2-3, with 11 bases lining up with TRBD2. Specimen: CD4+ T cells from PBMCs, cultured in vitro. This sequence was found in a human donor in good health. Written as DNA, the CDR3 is TGTGCCAGCCGACTAGCGGGGAGCACAGATACGCAGTATTTT. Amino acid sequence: CASRLAGSTDTQYF.